Presented here are 20 T cell receptor beta chains from one specimen sequenced in a study of control samples from healthy donors and cancer patients. Sequencing used immunoSEQ multiplex PCR; TCRdb keeps in-frame clones, though not all of them. The sample has roughly 120,000 clones; around 92% are singletons. Sequenced input: blood. The receptors come from a man between 50 and 59 years old in good health.

This chain connects TRBV5-4 to TRBJ2-3, with D perhaps matching TRBD2 (6 bases). Between the trimmed V and J ends, which lost 4 bases and 1 base, there was a span of 19 bases. This CDR3 region has 17 residues. Germline V gene sequence: CDR1 SGHNT, CDR2 YYREEE (reference sequence). CDR3 sequence reads: CASSGGLVPMGTDTQYF. The CDR3 coding sequence is TGTGCCAGCAGCGGGGGACTGGTTCCAATGGGCACAGATACGCAGTATTTT.

The chain employs TRBV6-1 and TRBJ1-4; maybe TRBD1 (5 bases). The V end lost 7 bases, the J end lost 8 bases, and 17 bases lay between the germline ends. Germline CDR1 and CDR2: MNHNS and SASEGT. The CDR3 has 14 amino acids. The CDR3 loop is CASTQQGQGEKLFF. CDR3 bases: TGTGCCAGCACTCAGCAGGGCCAGGGAGAAAAACTGTTTTTT.

V and J are TRBV4-2 and TRBJ2-3; TRBD2 agrees at 13 bases. The CDR3 covers 18 residues. V was clipped by 4 bases and J by 5 bases; unmatched bases: 12. Germline values: CDR1 LGHNA, CDR2 YNFKEQ. The CDR3 bases are TGTGCCAGCAGCCGAAACCTAGGACTAGCGGGGGCCTTAGATACGCAGTATTTT. This gives the protein CASSRNLGLAGALDTQYF.

The CDR3 DNA follows: TGTGCCAGCAGGACGGACACCGGGAGGAACATTCAGTACTTC. Protein: CASRTDTGRNIQYF. The chain uses TRBV6-5 and TRBJ2-4; 7 bases agree with TRBD2. The V gene end was trimmed by 6 bases and the J gene end by 7 bases; junction bases not matched to a gene: 9. The CDR3 spans 14 residues. CDR1 MNHEY and CDR2 SVGAGI come from the germline V gene.

The chain has TRBV30 and TRBJ2-1; D is unresolved. Trimming shortened V by 2 bases and J by 6 bases, and 8 bases separated the two germline ends. The germline gives CDR1 GTSNPN, CDR2 SVGIG (reference sequence). This CDR3 is built from 12 residues. The CDR3 nucleotides read TGTGCCTGGAGTCTGTCGTTCAATGAGCAGTTCTTC. Protein sequence: CAWSLSFNEQFF.

This chain uses TRBV2 with TRBJ1-5; 8 bases agree with TRBD1. The V gene's germline CDR1 is SNHLY and CDR2 FYNNEI. The V segment lost 4 bases and the J segment 0 bases; nucleotides outside the gene matches: 5. This CDR3 spans 16 amino acids. The CDR3 is CASSGDRGYSNQPQHF. CDR3 nucleotides: TGTGCCAGCAGTGGTGACAGGGGTTATAGCAATCAGCCCCAGCATTTT.

The V and J genes are TRBV4-1 and TRBJ2-7, with D possibly being TRBD1 (8 bases). Trimming removed 0 bases at V and 0 bases at J, with 21 bases between. The CDR3 covers 19 residues. Germline CDR1 is MGHRA and CDR2 is YSYEKL. The CDR3 sequence is CASSQDSSAGTGFSYEQYF. The CDR3, as DNA: TGCGCCAGCAGCCAAGATAGCTCAGCGGGGACAGGATTCTCCTACGAGCAGTACTTC.

A note on this clone: Distinct nucleotide sequences in the sample also encode this CDR3. This sequence joins TRBV11-2 and TRBJ2-7; D is ambiguous. CDR1 SGHAT and CDR2 FQNNGV come from the germline V gene. Trimming took 1 base from V and 2 from J, leaving 6 bases between them. CDR3 length equals 13 residues. In DNA form, the CDR3 reads TGTGCCAGCAGCTTAGGGGTCCCCTACGAGCAGTACTTC. Its translation: CASSLGVPYEQYF.

The CDR3 DNA follows: TGTGCCAGCAGTGAAGCGCGGGACCTTAGCACAGATACGCAGTATTTT. Residues: CASSEARDLSTDTQYF. This rearrangement joins TRBV6-1 to TRBJ2-3, with D possibly being TRBD2 (6 bases). Germline V lookup: CDR1 MNHNS, CDR2 SASEGT. The CDR3 runs to 16 residues. Trimming took off 0 bases at V and 0 bases at J, with 10 bases between the two ends.

This clone occurred once. This chain joins TRBV9 and TRBJ2-2; D may be TRBD1 or TRBD2 (5 bases each). The germline CDR1 and CDR2 sequences are SGDLS and YYNGEE. V lost 4 bases, J lost 0 bases, and 19 bases lay in between. The CDR3 is 18 residues long. The CDR3 coding sequence is TGTGCCAGCAGCCTCAGTTCGGGGCGGTCCCCGAACACCGGGGAGCTGTTTTTT. Its translation: CASSLSSGRSPNTGELFF.

The chain's CDR3 is CASGLRGAETYGYTF. The CDR3 nucleotides read TGTGCCAGCGGTCTCCGGGGTGCTGAAACCTATGGCTACACCTTC. The chain recombines TRBV7-2 with TRBJ1-2, with D hard to call. Trimming took 8 bases from V and 4 from J, leaving 20 bases between them. Germline V gene lookup returns CDR1 SGHTA and CDR2 FQGNSA. The CDR3 length is 15 residues.

This sequence joins TRBV12-3 or TRBV12-4 and TRBJ1-1, with D possibly matching TRBD1 (6 bases). Between the trimmed V and J ends, which lost 2 bases and 4 bases, there was a span of 8 bases. This CDR3 region has 13 residues. CDR3 DNA: TGTGCCAGCAGTTTACAGGGGTTCACTGAAGCTTTCTTT. Its protein is CASSLQGFTEAFF.

J is TRBJ2-1 and V is TRBV9, with D maybe TRBD2 (6 bases). Germline CDR1 is SGDLS and CDR2 is YYNGEE. This CDR3 spans 16 amino acids. The V gene lost 2 bases and the J gene lost 6 bases, with 18 bases spanning the gap. The CDR3 loop is CASSVTASVDLNEQFF. The CDR3 coding sequence is TGTGCCAGCAGCGTTACAGCTAGCGTGGATCTCAATGAGCAGTTCTTC. The complete variable domain, with remaining parts taken from reference TRBV9 and TRBJ2-1, reads DSGVTQTPKHLITATGQRVTLRCSPRSGDLSVYWYQQSLDQGLQFLIQYYNGEERAKGNILERFSAQQFPDLHSELNLSSLELGDSALYFCASSVTASVDLNEQFFGPGTRLTVL.

V gene TRBV7-2 combines with J gene TRBJ1-6, with a tentative D call TRBD1 (5 bases). The CDR3 extends over 15 amino acids. V was cut by 4 bases and J by 9 bases, with 16 bases left in between. Per the germline V gene, CDR1 is SGHTA and CDR2 is FQGNSA. The CDR3: CASSSRGPGGSPLHF. CDR3 DNA sequence: TGTGCCAGCAGCTCTAGGGGTCCCGGAGGTTCACCCCTCCACTTT.

This rearrangement joins TRBV11-2 to TRBJ1-1; TRBD1 is a possible D gene (5 bases). CDR1 is SGHAT, CDR2 FQNNGV, per germline. The CDR3 has 16 residues. The V end was cut by 0 bases, the J end by 1 base, with 12 bases between. CDR3 sequence (DNA): TGTGCCAGCAGCTTAGAAGGGGCACACTCGAACACTGAAGCTTTCTTT. Translating gives CASSLEGAHSNTEAFF.

The V and J genes are TRBV4-1 and TRBJ1-4; 7 bases are a match to TRBD1. Trimming removed 1 base from V and 7 bases from J; junction bases left unmatched: 9. Germline CDR1 is MGHRA and CDR2 is YSYEKL. This CDR3 region has 16 residues. The DNA of the CDR3 is TGCGCCAGCAGCCAAGTTGAGAGGGGGCCGGGTGAAAAACTGTTTTTT. Its protein is CASSQVERGPGEKLFF.

CDR3 sequence reads: CASSPDRVYNSPLHF. The CDR3 DNA sequence: TGCGCCAGCAGCCCTGACAGGGTCTATAATTCACCCCTCCACTTT. The chain carries TRBV4-1 and TRBJ1-6; 7 bases line up with TRBD1. The ends lost 4 bases at V and 3 bases at J; junction bases unmatched: 3. This CDR3 is 15 amino acids long. Germline values: CDR1 MGHRA, CDR2 YSYEKL.

This clone appeared once. The CDR3: CASSDRGHQETQYF. The CDR3 DNA follows: TGTGCCAGCAGCGACAGGGGCCACCAAGAGACCCAGTACTTC. V and J are TRBV2 and TRBJ2-5, with 8 positions matching TRBD1. J gave up 0 bases and V 6 bases, and 3 bases lay outside the gene matches. CDR1 is SNHLY and CDR2 is FYNNEI in the germline V gene. This CDR3 contains 14 residues.

V gene TRBV5-1 combines with J gene TRBJ2-3; D gene uncertain. Germline V gene lookup returns CDR1 SGHRS and CDR2 YFSETQ. This CDR3 region has 11 residues. V shed 4 bases and J shed 7 bases, with 7 bases lying between them. CDR3 region: CASSEGNTQYF. In nucleotides, the CDR3 is TGCGCCAGCAGCGAAGGGAATACGCAGTATTTT.

This sequence joins TRBV11-2 and TRBJ2-2; maybe TRBD1 (5 bases). The CDR3 length is 14 residues. Germline V lookup: CDR1 SGHAT, CDR2 FQNNGV. V was cut by 1 base and J by 4 bases, with 7 bases left in between. This CDR3 reads CASSLGRATGELFF. The DNA for the CDR3 is TGTGCCAGCAGCTTAGGCAGGGCCACCGGGGAGCTGTTTTTT.